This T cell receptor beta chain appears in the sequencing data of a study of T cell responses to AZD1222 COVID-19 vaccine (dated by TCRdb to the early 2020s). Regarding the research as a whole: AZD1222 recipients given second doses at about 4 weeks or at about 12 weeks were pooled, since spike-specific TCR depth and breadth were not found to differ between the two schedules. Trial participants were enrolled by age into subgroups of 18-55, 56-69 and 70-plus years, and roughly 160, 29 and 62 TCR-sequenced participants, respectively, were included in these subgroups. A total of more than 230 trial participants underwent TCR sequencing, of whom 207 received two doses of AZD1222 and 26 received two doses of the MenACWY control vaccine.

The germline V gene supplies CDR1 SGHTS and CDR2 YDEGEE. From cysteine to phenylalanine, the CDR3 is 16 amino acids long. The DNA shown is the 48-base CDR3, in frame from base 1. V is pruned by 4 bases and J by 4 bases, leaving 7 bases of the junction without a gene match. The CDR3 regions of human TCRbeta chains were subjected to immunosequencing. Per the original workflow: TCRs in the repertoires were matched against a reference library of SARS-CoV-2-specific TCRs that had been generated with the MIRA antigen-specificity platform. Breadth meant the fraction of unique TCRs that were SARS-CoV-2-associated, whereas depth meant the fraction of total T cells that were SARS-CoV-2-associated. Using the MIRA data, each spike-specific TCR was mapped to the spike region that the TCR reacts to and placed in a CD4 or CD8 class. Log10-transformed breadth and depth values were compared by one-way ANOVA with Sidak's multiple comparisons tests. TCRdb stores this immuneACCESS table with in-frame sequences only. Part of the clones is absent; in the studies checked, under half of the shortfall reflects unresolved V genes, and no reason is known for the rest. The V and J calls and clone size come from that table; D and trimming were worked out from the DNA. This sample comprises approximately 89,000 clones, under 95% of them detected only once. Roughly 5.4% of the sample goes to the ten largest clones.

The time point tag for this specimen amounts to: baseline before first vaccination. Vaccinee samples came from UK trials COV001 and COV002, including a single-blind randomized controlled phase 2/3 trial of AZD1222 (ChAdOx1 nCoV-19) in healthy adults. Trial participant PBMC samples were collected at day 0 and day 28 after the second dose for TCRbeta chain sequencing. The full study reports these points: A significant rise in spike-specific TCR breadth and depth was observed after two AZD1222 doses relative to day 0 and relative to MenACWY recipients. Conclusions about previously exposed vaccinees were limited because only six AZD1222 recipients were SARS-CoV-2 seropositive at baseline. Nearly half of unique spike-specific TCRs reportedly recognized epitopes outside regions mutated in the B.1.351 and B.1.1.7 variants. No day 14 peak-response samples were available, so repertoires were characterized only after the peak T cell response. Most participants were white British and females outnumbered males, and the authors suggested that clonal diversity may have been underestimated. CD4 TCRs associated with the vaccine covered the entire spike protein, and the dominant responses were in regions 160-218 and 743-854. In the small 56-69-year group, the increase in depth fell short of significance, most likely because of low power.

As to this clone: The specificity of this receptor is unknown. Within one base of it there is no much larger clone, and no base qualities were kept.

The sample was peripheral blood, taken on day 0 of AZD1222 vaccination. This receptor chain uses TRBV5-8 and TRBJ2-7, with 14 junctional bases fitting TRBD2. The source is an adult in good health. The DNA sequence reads TGTGCCAGCAGCGGGGGACTAGCGGGAGCCGCTTACGAGCAGTACTTC. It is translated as CASSGGLAGAAYEQYF.